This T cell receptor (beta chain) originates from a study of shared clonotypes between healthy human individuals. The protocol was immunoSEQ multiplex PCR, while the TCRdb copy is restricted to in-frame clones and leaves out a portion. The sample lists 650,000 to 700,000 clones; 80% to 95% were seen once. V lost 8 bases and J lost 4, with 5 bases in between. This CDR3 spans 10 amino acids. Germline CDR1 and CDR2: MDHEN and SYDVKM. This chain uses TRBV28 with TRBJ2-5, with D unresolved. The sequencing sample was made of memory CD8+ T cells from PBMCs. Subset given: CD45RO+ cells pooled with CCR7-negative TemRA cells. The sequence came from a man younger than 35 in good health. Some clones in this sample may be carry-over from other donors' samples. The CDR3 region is CASSGETQYF. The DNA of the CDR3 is TGTGCCAGCTCGGGAGAGACCCAGTACTTC.